A single sample gave rise to the 29 T cell receptor beta chains below, sequenced in a study of blood T cell repertoires in COVID-19. TCRdb's table, derived via immunoSEQ multiplex PCR, lists solely in-frame clones and lacks some. This table holds a few hundred thousand clones, about four fifths found once. Sequencing was done on a sample of peripheral blood. The receptor set was obtained from a man under 40 who had recovered from COVID-19.

The rearrangement links TRBV19 to TRBJ1-1, with D perhaps TRBD1 (5 bases). The length of the CDR3 is 11 residues. Germline loops: CDR1 LNHDA, CDR2 SQIVND (reference sequence). V was shortened by 7 bases and J by 7 bases, with 10 bases between the two germline ends. This CDR3 reads CASNKGREAFF. The DNA for the CDR3 is TGTGCCAGTAATAAGGGGCGTGAAGCTTTCTTT.

V usage is TRBV10-3 and J usage is TRBJ1-2; D not resolved. Looked up from germline, CDR1 is ENHRY and CDR2 is SYGVKD. V lost 3 bases, J lost 6 bases, and 11 bases lay in between. CDR3 length equals 13 residues. CDR3 loop: CAISDPRTDGYTF. The DNA for the CDR3 is TGTGCCATCAGTGACCCCAGGACTGATGGCTACACCTTC.

The V gene is TRBV6-5, the J gene TRBJ1-2, with D perhaps matching TRBD1 (6 bases). The CDR3 consists of 15 residues. The V and J ends lost 6 bases and 2 bases respectively, with 16 bases between them. Looked up from germline, CDR1 is MNHEY and CDR2 is SVGAGI. The CDR3 nucleotides are TGTGCCAGCAGGAGGACAGAAGAATCAAACTATGGCTACACCTTC. It is translated as CASRRTEESNYGYTF.

The sample holds one count of this clone. The genes are TRBV10-2 and TRBJ1-1; D uncertain. Trimming pared 4 bases from V and 1 base from J, leaving 10 bases between. Looked up from germline, CDR1 is WSHSY and CDR2 is SAAADI. The length of the CDR3 is 14 residues. The DNA for the CDR3 is TGCGCCAGCAGTGTGACCGGGAGGAACACTGAAGCTTTCTTT. Its translation: CASSVTGRNTEAFF.

The count of this clone is one. CDR3 region: CSASRESLAKNIQYF. The CDR3 region has the DNA TGCAGTGCTAGTCGAGAGTCGCTGGCCAAAAACATTCAGTACTTC. This sequence joins TRBV20-1 and TRBJ2-4; D gene uncertain. The CDR3 extends over 15 amino acids. With 3 bases removed from V and 1 base from J, the gap between germline ends came to 13 bases. Germline lookup yields CDR1 DFQATT and CDR2 SNEGSKA (reference sequence).

The CDR3 is CASSEGVEAFF. DNA for the CDR3: TGTGCCAGCAGTGAGGGAGTCGAGGCTTTCTTT. The chain recombines TRBV2 with TRBJ1-1, with D hard to call. Trimming pared 3 bases from V and 11 bases from J, leaving 10 bases between. The V gene's germline CDR1 is SNHLY and CDR2 FYNNEI. This CDR3 has 11 residues.

The CDR3 is CSGETGGEAFF. CDR3 nucleotides: TGCAGCGGGGAGACAGGGGGTGAAGCTTTCTTT. This chain connects TRBV29-1 to TRBJ1-1; 9 bases map to TRBD1. The CDR3 totals 11 residues. Looked up from germline, CDR1 is SQVTM and CDR2 is ANQGSEA. Trimming at V came to 7 bases and at J to 7 bases, leaving 4 bases not matched to a gene.

This chain joins TRBV18 and TRBJ1-5, with a possible D match to TRBD1 (6 bases). The CDR3 spans 14 residues. Trimming shortened V by 6 bases and J by 1 base, and 10 bases separated the two germline ends. Germline assignment: CDR1 KGHSH and CDR2 LQKENI. The CDR3 DNA reads as TGTGCCAGCTCCGCAGGGGTCAGCAATCAGCCCCAGCATTTT. This codes for CASSAGVSNQPQHF.

The chain is built from TRBV7-9 and TRBJ1-1, with D perhaps TRBD1 (6 bases). The CDR3 is 13 amino acids. V was clipped by 5 bases and J by 7 bases, with 14 bases between them. Germline assignment: CDR1 SEHNR and CDR2 FQNEAQ (reference sequence). DNA of the CDR3: TGTGCCAGCAGCCAACCAGGGGAGGGTGAAGCTTTCTTT. Its translation: CASSQPGEGEAFF.

The chain is built from TRBV5-1 and TRBJ1-1; TRBD1 matches 7 bases. The CDR3 has 16 amino acids. After removal of 2 bases from V and 5 bases from J, the junction contained 12 bases not matched to a gene. Per germline, CDR1 SGHRS and CDR2 YFSETQ. As DNA, the CDR3 is TGCGCCAGCAGCTTCTCAGACAGGGCCGGGGGTACTGAAGCTTTCTTT. Translated, it gives CASSFSDRAGGTEAFF.

This clone was recorded a few times. The chain is built from TRBV5-6 and TRBJ2-7; D remains ambiguous. The V end was cut by 10 bases, the J end by 7 bases, with 6 bases between. Germline values: CDR1 SGHDT, CDR2 YYEEEE. The CDR3 runs 8 residues. DNA of the CDR3: TGTGCCCCTGTGGAGCAGTACTTC. Amino acids: CAPVEQYF.

The chain recombines TRBV4-1 with TRBJ2-5; perhaps TRBD2 as D (5 bases). The V gene lost 3 bases and the J gene lost 7 bases, with 24 bases spanning the gap. The germline V gene encodes CDR1 MGHRA and CDR2 YSYEKL. The CDR3 contains 17 residues. The CDR3 DNA reads TGCGCCAGCAGCCACAATCCCTCCCGCACAGACCGGGGGACCCAGTACTTC. This gives the protein CASSHNPSRTDRGTQYF.

The chain employs TRBV6-1 and TRBJ2-1; D is undetermined. CDR1 and CDR2 from the germline V gene are MNHNS and SASEGT. The V gene lost 1 base and the J gene lost 7 bases, with 5 bases spanning the gap. This CDR3 contains 12 residues. DNA of the CDR3: TGTGCCAGCAGTGAAGTAGTAAATGAGCAGTTCTTC. Its protein product is CASSEVVNEQFF.

A remark on this clone: The junction departs from the called germline gene at one end, perhaps through a read error. In the same sample, other DNA sequences code for this CDR3. V is TRBV19 and J is TRBJ2-6; 7 positions agree with TRBD1. Germline V lookup: CDR1 LNHDA, CDR2 SQIVND (reference sequence). The CDR3 extends over 14 amino acids. This CDR3 reads CASSTGAGANVLTF. CDR3 sequence (DNA): TGTGCCAGCAGTACAGGGGCTGGGGCCAACGTCCTGACTTTC.

This sequence joins TRBV27 and TRBJ2-6, with 7 bases lining up with TRBD1. V lost 5 bases, J lost 0 bases, and 10 bases stayed unmatched. CDR1 is MNHEY and CDR2 is SMNVEV in the germline V gene (reference sequence). The CDR3 totals 18 residues. The CDR3 sequence: CASSPSVTGYSGANVLTF. Here the CDR3 DNA reads TGTGCCAGCAGTCCATCCGTGACAGGGTACTCTGGGGCCAACGTCCTGACTTTC.

The rearrangement joins TRBV7-8 to TRBJ1-1; D is uncertain. Trimming removed 1 base at V and 5 bases at J, with 8 bases between. The CDR3 runs to 13 residues. The germline V gene encodes CDR1 SGHVS and CDR2 FQNEAQ. Here the CDR3 DNA reads TGTGCCAGCAGCTTAGAGACACAGACTGAAGCTTTCTTT. Protein product: CASSLETQTEAFF.

The chain carries TRBV5-1 and TRBJ2-1; TRBD2 matches at 12 bases. V shed 2 bases, J shed 8 bases, and the junction held 8 bases outside the gene matches. CDR3 length: 16 residues. CDR1 and CDR2 (germline): SGHRS, YFSETQ. CDR3 residues: CASSLPTSGGKDEQFF. The CDR3 bases are TGCGCCAGCAGCTTACCGACTAGCGGGGGTAAGGATGAGCAGTTCTTC. Complete variable domain (other parts from reference TRBV5-1 and TRBJ2-1): KAGVTQTPRYLIKTRGQQVTLSCSPISGHRSVSWYQQTPGQGLQFLFEYFSETQRNKGNFPGRFSGRQFSNSRSEMNVSTLELGDSALYLCASSLPTSGGKDEQFFGPGTRLTVL.

The table lists this clone with a count of one. The chain links TRBV4-1 to TRBJ2-5, with D perhaps matching TRBD1 (5 bases). The CDR3 is made up of 15 amino acids. Germline assignment: CDR1 MGHRA and CDR2 YSYEKL. V shed 4 bases and J shed 4 bases, with 16 bases lying between them. The CDR3 DNA reads as TGCGCCAGCAGCCCTCGAATCAGGGTTGGAGAGACCCAGTACTTC. Residues: CASSPRIRVGETQYF.

The chain links TRBV29-1 to TRBJ2-5, with 7 bases fitting TRBD1. J lost 5 bases, V lost 4 bases, and 7 bases had no gene match. Germline loops: CDR1 SQVTM, CDR2 ANQGSEA. The CDR3 runs to 13 residues. The CDR3 coding sequence is TGCAGCGTTGCGCAGGGGGAGAAGGAGACCCAGTACTTC. It specifies CSVAQGEKETQYF.

The V gene is TRBV11-3, the J gene TRBJ2-1; D is possibly TRBD2 (5 bases). The CDR3 has 14 amino acids. CDR1 SGHNT and CDR2 YENEEA come from the germline V gene. V was clipped by 5 bases and J by 6 bases, with 14 bases between them. CDR3 sequence: CASSNPLASNEQFF. CDR3 DNA sequence: TGTGCCAGCAGCAACCCATTAGCGTCCAATGAGCAGTTCTTC.

V and J are TRBV19 and TRBJ2-1; perhaps TRBD2 as D (5 bases). CDR3 size: 11 residues. Germline V gene sequence: CDR1 LNHDA, CDR2 SQIVND (reference sequence). V was trimmed by 8 bases and J by 12 bases, leaving 14 bases between them. The CDR3 DNA is TGTGCCAGTGGACTTACAATACGGCAGTTCTTC. Translated: CASGLTIRQFF.

The chain employs TRBV19 and TRBJ2-2, with 7 nucleotides matching TRBD1. V shed 7 bases, J shed 0 bases, and the junction held 8 bases outside the gene matches. CDR3 length: 16 residues. CDR1 is LNHDA and CDR2 is SQIVND in the germline V gene (reference sequence). In DNA, the CDR3 is TGTGCCAGTAAAACCGGGACAGCATCGAACACCGGGGAGCTGTTTTTT. Its protein product is CASKTGTASNTGELFF. Full variable domain (missing parts from reference TRBV19 and TRBJ2-2): DGGITQSPKYLFRKEGQNVTLSCEQNLNHDAMYWYRQDPGQGLRLIYYSQIVNDFQKGDIAEGYSVSREKKESFPLTVTSAQKNPTAFYLCASKTGTASNTGELFFGEGSRLTVL.

V and J are TRBV7-9 and TRBJ2-2, with 7 bases identical to TRBD1. V was pared by 6 bases and J by 6 bases, with 13 bases of the junction left unmatched. Per germline, CDR1 SEHNR and CDR2 FQNEAQ (reference sequence). CDR3 length: 16 residues. The CDR3 DNA follows: TGTGCCAGCAGTCCAGGGGGTCAGGGGTCGTCCGGGGAGCTGTTTTTT. This codes for CASSPGGQGSSGELFF. The full variable domain, completed using reference TRBV7-9 and TRBJ2-2, is DTGVSQNPRHKITKRGQNVTFRCDPISEHNRLYWYRQTLGQGPEFLTYFQNEAQLEKSRLLSDRFSAERPKGSFSTLEIQRTEQGDSAMYLCASSPGGQGSSGELFFGEGSRLTVL.

A remark on this clone: This specimen includes other DNA sequences encoding the same CDR3. This chain links TRBV27 with TRBJ1-1; D gene ambiguous. The length of the CDR3 is 13 residues. The V gene lost 3 bases and the J gene lost 2 bases, with 7 bases spanning the gap. Germline-derived CDR1 and CDR2 are MNHEY and SMNVEV (reference sequence). CDR3 sequence reads: CASSFQVNTEAFF. The CDR3 DNA sequence: TGTGCCAGCAGTTTTCAGGTAAACACTGAAGCTTTCTTT.

The V call is TRBV10-3, the J call TRBJ1-5; D is perhaps TRBD1 (5 bases). The V and J ends lost 3 bases and 7 bases respectively, with 16 bases between them. In germline, CDR1 is ENHRY, CDR2 SYGVKD. CDR3 length: 15 amino acids. In DNA form, the CDR3 reads TGTGCCATCAGTGATAGGGCTGCCGCAGGGCAGCCCCAGCATTTT. As protein: CAISDRAAAGQPQHF.

V usage is TRBV13 and J usage is TRBJ1-5; possibly TRBD1 for D (5 bases). In germline, CDR1 is PRHDT, CDR2 FYEKMQ (reference sequence). The CDR3 is 15 amino acids. V lost 6 bases, J lost 6 bases, and 18 bases lay in between. The chain's CDR3 is CASSRGVGGVQPQHF. The CDR3 nucleotides are TGTGCCAGCAGTCGAGGTGTAGGAGGGGTTCAGCCCCAGCATTTT.

The chain joins TRBV13 to TRBJ2-7; TRBD1 agrees at 9 bases. The ends lost 3 bases at V and 7 bases at J; junction bases unmatched: 10. The CDR3 length is 15 residues. Germline lookup yields CDR1 PRHDT and CDR2 FYEKMQ (reference sequence). CDR3 residues: CASSFGTGKKKEQYV. CDR3 nucleotide sequence: TGTGCCAGCAGCTTTGGGACAGGGAAAAAGAAAGAGCAGTACGTC.

The chain combines TRBV2 with TRBJ2-2; D call uncertain. Germline V gene lookup returns CDR1 SNHLY and CDR2 FYNNEI. The CDR3 contains 15 residues. Trimming took off 6 bases at V and 0 bases at J, with 11 bases between the two ends. For the CDR3, the DNA is TGTGCCAGCAGGGTTACATCCGCGAACACCGGGGAGCTGTTTTTT. This codes for CASRVTSANTGELFF.

The chain couples TRBV3-1 (or the pseudogene TRBV3-2) to TRBJ2-1, with 11 bases aligning to TRBD2. The length of the CDR3 is 16 residues. The germline CDR1 and CDR2 sequences are LGHDT and YNNKEL (reference sequence). After removal of 4 bases from V and 10 bases from J, the junction contained 12 bases not matched to a gene. The CDR3 nucleotides are TGTGCCAGCAGCCCCCAGGGGCTAGCGGGGGGTGGGGAGCAGTTCTTC. The encoded protein is CASSPQGLAGGGEQFF.